One T cell receptor beta chain is described in this entry. What it recognizes is unknown. From the 120-subject validation cohort, which was separate from the approximately 720-subject first cohort, the donors were drawn. These data belong to a study of cytomegalovirus exposure and HLA in healthy donors. TCRdb's copy holds only in-frame clones and misses some; the assay was immunoSEQ multiplex PCR. Here the sample spans some 50,000 clones, about 94% being singletons. Findings of the study overall: The study found most TCR sequences rare, yet found some public TCRs in many donors. Three CMV-associated chains proved CMV antigen-specific in vitro. Altogether, some 170 TCR beta chains were recorded as cytomegalovirus-associated.

V gave up 7 bases and J gave up 5 bases, with 15 bases separating them. CDR1 and CDR2 (germline): SNHLY, FYNNEI. The CDR3 has 13 amino acids. Sequencing was done on a sample of PBMCs. The genes are TRBV2 and TRBJ2-7, with D unresolved. The receptor comes from a young woman in good health and CMV-seropositive. The CDR3 sequence is CASNPPFEDEQYF. CDR3 in DNA: TGTGCCAGCAACCCTCCCTTTGAGGACGAGCAGTACTTC.